The 16 T cell receptor beta chains reported below all come from one sample, sequenced in a study of regulatory T cells in long-lasting Graves disease. Time point given: newly diagnosed GD, antithyroid drugs for less than 3 months. PBMC-extracted RNA yielded the TCR library. Arm-PCR of CDR3 regions and iRepertoire HTBI primers were the basis on which TCR beta libraries were built. TCRdb called the multiplex PCR reads again in MiXCR, with one record for every CDR3 protein. The table includes approximately 470,000 distinct CDR3 sequences, 16% detected once. The same data also contributed to another study, on T cells in Graves' hyperthyroidism and ophthalmopathy.

Specimen: peripheral blood mononuclear cells (PBMCs), collected at new diagnosis, from a patient treated with antithyroid drugs. The receptors originated from a man aged 35 to 55 with Graves disease.

This clonotype was seen repeatedly, ten times or more. V is TRBV5-1 and J is TRBJ1-1, with D possibly being TRBD1 (5 bases). The germline V and J ends were trimmed by 2 bases and 5 bases, with 13 bases remaining between them. CDR1 SGHRS and CDR2 YFSETQ come from the germline V gene. The CDR3 is 14 amino acids. CDR3 sequence reads: CASSFGGLGTEAFF. The CDR3 DNA reads TGCGCCAGCAGCTTCGGGGGTCTGGGGACTGAAGCTTTCTTT.

This clonotype was observed at least ten times. The rearrangement uses TRBV6-1 and TRBJ2-2; D is unresolved. This CDR3 has 15 amino acids. Germline V gene data show CDR1 as MNHNS and CDR2 as SASEGT. V was pared by 7 bases and J by 2 bases, with 14 bases between. The CDR3 protein is CASIRQTINTGELFF. The CDR3 DNA is TGTGCCAGCATTCGACAAACTATAAACACCGGGGAGCTGTTTTTT.

This clonotype was detected only a few times. V is TRBV4-1 and J is TRBJ2-1; D unclear. V lost 1 base, J lost 7 bases, and 8 bases lay in between. The CDR3 length is 13 residues. Germline lookup yields CDR1 MGHRA and CDR2 YSYEKL. The CDR3, as DNA: TGCGCCAGCAGCCAAGTGTTCTTAAATGAGCAGTTCTTC. Protein sequence: CASSQVFLNEQFF.

Points on this clonotype: This sequence may be a read error, since a much larger clone differs from it by one base. This CDR3 fails to terminate in the conserved phenylalanine or tryptophan, so it likely reflects a read error. This sequence joins TRBV28 and TRBJ2-7; a possible D gene is TRBD1 (5 bases). This CDR3 has 13 residues. Per the germline V gene, CDR1 is MDHEN and CDR2 is SYDVKM. This chain's CDR3 is CASRIDSSYAQYL. The CDR3 nucleotides are TGTGCCAGCAGGATAGACAGCTCCTACGCGCAGTACCTC.

J is TRBJ2-5 and V is TRBV5-1, with 8 bases that match TRBD1. V lost 0 bases and J lost 5; bases outside the gene matches: 9. In germline, CDR1 is SGHRS, CDR2 YFSETQ. This CDR3 spans 16 amino acids. The CDR3 nucleotides read TGCGCCAGCAGCTTGGGGGCGGCAGGGGGCGGCGAGACCCAGTACTTC. It specifies CASSLGAAGGGETQYF.

The chain has TRBV19 and TRBJ1-1; 7 nucleotides align to TRBD1. The germline V gene encodes CDR1 LNHDA and CDR2 SQIVND (reference sequence). J lost 10 bases, V lost 4 bases, and 12 bases had no gene match. The CDR3 is 14 amino acids. The CDR3 DNA follows: TGTGCCAGTAGTACGGGGGCATCGACAGGGTTAGCTTTCTTT. Residues: CASSTGASTGLAFF.

The chain is built from TRBV6-1 and TRBJ1-4; no clear D gene. Trimming removed 7 bases at V and 2 bases at J, with 14 bases between. Germline assignment: CDR1 MNHNS and CDR2 SASEGT. The CDR3 contains 15 residues. Here the CDR3 reads CASTRRGSTNEKLFF. CDR3 DNA sequence: TGTGCCAGCACCCGGCGAGGCAGCACTAATGAAAAACTGTTTTTT.

In its sample, this clonotype was seen many times. The J gene is TRBJ2-1, the V gene TRBV13, with 9 bases identical to TRBD2. Germline CDR1 reads PRHDT; CDR2 reads FYEKMQ (reference sequence). This CDR3 is built from 15 residues. J lost 5 bases, V lost 3 bases, and 5 bases had no gene match. CDR3: CASSFISGRDNEQFF. The DNA of the CDR3 is TGTGCCAGCAGCTTCATTAGCGGGAGAGACAATGAGCAGTTCTTC.

The chain uses TRBV29-1 and TRBJ1-5; D ambiguous. Trimming removed 7 bases from V and 6 bases from J, with 16 bases in between. The germline V gene has CDR1 SQVTM and CDR2 ANQGSEA. This CDR3 has 13 residues. In DNA, the CDR3 is TGCAGCGCCTGCACGGGAATCGGTCAGCCCCAGCATTTT. Translating it yields CSACTGIGQPQHF.

A remark on this clonotype: No conserved phenylalanine or tryptophan ends this CDR3, so it is likely a read error. The CDR3 bases are TGCAGCGTTTGGGAGAATAGCAATCAGCCCCAGCATCTT. Amino acids: CSVWENSNQPQHL. The rearrangement links TRBV29-1 to TRBJ1-5; D remains ambiguous. Trimming removed 5 bases at V and 0 bases at J, with 8 bases between. The CDR3 runs to 13 residues. In germline, CDR1 is SQVTM, CDR2 ANQGSEA.

This clonotype was picked up many times. This chain links TRBV5-1 with TRBJ2-1; D possibly matches TRBD1 or TRBD2 (5 bases each). The CDR3 has 16 amino acids. V lost 3 bases and J 0 bases, leaving 13 bases between the germline ends. Germline CDR1 reads SGHRS; CDR2 reads YFSETQ. The chain's CDR3 is CASSSGPVPSYNEQFF. DNA of the CDR3: TGCGCCAGCAGCTCGGGACCAGTCCCCTCCTACAATGAGCAGTTCTTC.

A few counts support this clonotype. V usage is TRBV20-1 and J usage is TRBJ2-7; D unresolved. The CDR3 spans 15 residues. Germline loops: CDR1 DFQATT, CDR2 SNEGSKA (reference sequence). Trimming stripped 3 bases from V and 3 bases from J, with 18 bases between. The CDR3 DNA reads TGCAGTGCTAGCTGGGCCGCCTCGGCGAACTACGAGCAGTACTTC. Its protein product is CSASWAASANYEQYF.

This clonotype was counted many times. V and J are TRBV28 and TRBJ1-6; D gene ambiguous. CDR1 MDHEN and CDR2 SYDVKM come from the germline V gene. Trimming cost V 3 bases and J 9 bases, with 6 bases left between them. The CDR3 runs to 12 residues. In DNA, the CDR3 is TGTGCCAGCAGTTTCGAAGGTTCACCCCTCCACTTT. Protein: CASSFEGSPLHF.

This clonotype was found a few times. The chain is built from TRBV12-3 or TRBV12-4 and TRBJ2-5; D perhaps matches TRBD2 (5 bases). This CDR3 has 15 residues. Deletions cut 2 bases from V and 7 bases from J, with 17 bases between. The CDR3 loop reads CASSLPGRGVRTQYF. For the CDR3, the DNA is TGTGCCAGCAGTTTACCCGGACGGGGAGTTAGGACCCAGTACTTC.

In its sample, this clonotype was seen many times. The CDR3 reads CASSLRAGNEKLFF. DNA of the CDR3: TGTGCCAGCAGTTTAAGGGCAGGGAATGAAAAACTGTTTTTT. This chain links TRBV12-3 or TRBV12-4 with TRBJ1-4; possibly TRBD1 for D (5 bases). This CDR3 region has 14 residues. The germline V and J ends were trimmed by 2 bases and 5 bases, with 9 bases remaining between them.

The table lists this clonotype with a few counts. The genes are TRBV11-3 and TRBJ2-7; maybe TRBD2 (6 bases). The CDR3 has 15 residues. CDR1 and CDR2 (germline): SGHNT, YENEEA. Deletions cut 7 bases from V and 4 bases from J, with 20 bases between. In nucleotides, the CDR3 is TGTGCCAGCACCTCATTGCCGGGAGACTATTACGAGCAGTACTTC. Its translation: CASTSLPGDYYEQYF.